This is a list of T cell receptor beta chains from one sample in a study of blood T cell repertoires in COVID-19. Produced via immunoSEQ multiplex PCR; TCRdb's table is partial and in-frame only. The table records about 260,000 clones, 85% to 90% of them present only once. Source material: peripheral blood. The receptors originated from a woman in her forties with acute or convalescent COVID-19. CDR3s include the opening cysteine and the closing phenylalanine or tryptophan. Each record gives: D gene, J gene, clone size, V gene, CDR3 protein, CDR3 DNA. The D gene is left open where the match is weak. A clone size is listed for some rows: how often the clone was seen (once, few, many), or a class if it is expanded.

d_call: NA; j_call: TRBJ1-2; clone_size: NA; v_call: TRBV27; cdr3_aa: CASSLSGRVSYGYTF; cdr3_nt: TGTGCCAGCAGTTTATCAGGCAGGGTGTCCTATGGCTACACCTTC
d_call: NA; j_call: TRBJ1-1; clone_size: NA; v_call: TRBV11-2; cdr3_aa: CASSPGWQGSFF; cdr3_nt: TGTGCCAGCAGCCCGGGGTGGCAGGGGAGTTTCTTT
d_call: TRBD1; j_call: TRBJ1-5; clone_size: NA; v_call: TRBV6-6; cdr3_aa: CASSNHRGGSQPQHF; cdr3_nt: TGTGCCAGCAGTAATCACAGGGGGGGGAGTCAGCCCCAGCATTTT
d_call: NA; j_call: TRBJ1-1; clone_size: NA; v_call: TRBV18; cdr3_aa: CASSPPGDTEAFF; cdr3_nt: TGTGCCAGCTCACCCCCAGGGGACACTGAAGCTTTCTTT
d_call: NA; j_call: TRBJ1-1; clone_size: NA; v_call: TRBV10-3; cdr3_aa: CAISESPRPAEAFF; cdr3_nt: TGTGCCATCAGTGAGTCTCCCAGGCCAGCTGAAGCTTTCTTT
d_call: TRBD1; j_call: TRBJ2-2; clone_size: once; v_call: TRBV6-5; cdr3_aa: CASSPTGGYGELFF; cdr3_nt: TGTGCCAGCAGTCCGACAGGGGGCTATGGGGAGCTGTTTTTT
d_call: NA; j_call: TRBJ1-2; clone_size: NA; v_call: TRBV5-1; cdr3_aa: CASAGDSAMGYTF; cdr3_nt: TGCGCCAGCGCAGGAGACAGCGCGATGGGCTACACCTTC
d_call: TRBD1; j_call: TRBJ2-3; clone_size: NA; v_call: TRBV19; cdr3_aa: CASSILSGGYRTDTQYF; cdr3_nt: TGTGCCAGTAGCATATTATCAGGGGGATATCGCACAGATACGCAGTATTTT
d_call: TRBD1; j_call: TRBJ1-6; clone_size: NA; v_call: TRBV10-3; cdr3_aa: CAISESQGARTPLHF; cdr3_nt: TGTGCTATCAGTGAGTCACAGGGGGCTAGGACACCCCTCCACTTT
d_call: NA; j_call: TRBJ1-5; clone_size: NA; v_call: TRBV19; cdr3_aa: CASTLEGHSNQPQHF; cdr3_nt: TGTGCCAGTACCCTGGAGGGTCATAGCAATCAGCCCCAGCATTTT
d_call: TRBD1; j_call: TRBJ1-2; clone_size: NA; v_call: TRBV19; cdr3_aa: CASSTPQGGLNSYGYTF; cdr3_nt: TGTGCCAGTAGTACGCCTCAGGGGGGCTTGAATAGCTATGGCTACACCTTC
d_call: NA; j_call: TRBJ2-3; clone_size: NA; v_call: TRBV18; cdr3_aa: CASSPPSATDTQYF; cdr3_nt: TGTGCCAGCTCACCGCCGAGCGCCACAGATACGCAGTATTTT
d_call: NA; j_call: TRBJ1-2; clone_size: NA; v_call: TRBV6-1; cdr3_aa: CASSERDRPNYGYTF; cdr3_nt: TGTGCCAGCAGTGAACGAGACAGACCTAACTATGGCTACACCTTC
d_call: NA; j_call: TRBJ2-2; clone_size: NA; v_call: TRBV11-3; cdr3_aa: CASSLRGNTGELFF; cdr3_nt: TGTGCCAGCAGCCTGCGGGGGAACACCGGGGAGCTGTTTTTT
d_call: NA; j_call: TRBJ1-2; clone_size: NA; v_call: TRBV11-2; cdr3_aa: CASSPTWEATRGYTF; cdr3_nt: TGTGCCAGCAGCCCAACCTGGGAGGCGACCAGAGGCTACACCTTC
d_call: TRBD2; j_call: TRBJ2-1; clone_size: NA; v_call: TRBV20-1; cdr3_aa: CSASPSGFLYNEQFF; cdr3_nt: TGCAGTGCTAGTCCTAGCGGATTCCTCTACAATGAGCAGTTCTTC
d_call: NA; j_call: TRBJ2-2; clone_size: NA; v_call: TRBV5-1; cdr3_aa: CASTPLGATTGELFF; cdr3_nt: TGCGCCAGCACCCCCTTGGGGGCTACCACCGGGGAGCTGTTTTTT
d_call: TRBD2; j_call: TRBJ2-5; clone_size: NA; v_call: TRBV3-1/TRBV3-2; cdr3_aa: CASSQDRTSTMYQETQYF; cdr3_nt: TGTGCCAGCAGCCAAGACAGGACTAGCACTATGTACCAAGAGACCCAGTACTTC
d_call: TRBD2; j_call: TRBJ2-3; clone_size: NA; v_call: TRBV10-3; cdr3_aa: CAIRGLAGGRDTQYF; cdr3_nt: TGTGCCATCAGGGGACTAGCGGGGGGGCGAGATACGCAGTATTTT
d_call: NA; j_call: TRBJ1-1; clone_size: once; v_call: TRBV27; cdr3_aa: CASSLRGGTEAFF; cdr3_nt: TGTGCCAGCAGTTTAAGGGGTGGAACTGAAGCTTTCTTT
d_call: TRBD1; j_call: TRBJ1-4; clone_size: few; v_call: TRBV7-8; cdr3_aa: CASSYTGTAHEKLFF; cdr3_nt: TGTGCCAGCAGCTATACGGGGACAGCCCATGAAAAACTGTTTTTT
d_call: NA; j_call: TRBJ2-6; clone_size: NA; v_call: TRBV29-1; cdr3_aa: CSVKGPGANVLTF; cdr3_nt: TGCAGCGTTAAAGGGCCTGGGGCCAACGTCCTGACTTTC
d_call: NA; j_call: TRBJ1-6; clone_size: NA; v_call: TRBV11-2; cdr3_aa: CASSLLGRGRYNSPLHF; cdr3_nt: TGTGCCAGCAGCTTACTCGGCCGGGGGAGATATAATTCACCCCTCCACTTT
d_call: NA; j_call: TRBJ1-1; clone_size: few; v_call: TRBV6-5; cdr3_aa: CASSYDFPGAEAFF; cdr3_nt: TGTGCCAGCAGTTATGATTTTCCGGGGGCTGAAGCTTTCTTT
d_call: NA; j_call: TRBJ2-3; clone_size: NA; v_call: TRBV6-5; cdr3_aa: CASRVEANTQYF; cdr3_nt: TGTGCCAGCAGGGTCGAGGCCAATACGCAGTATTTT
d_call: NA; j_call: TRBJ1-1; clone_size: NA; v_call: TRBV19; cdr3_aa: CASIGQMNTEAFF; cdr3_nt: TGTGCCAGTATAGGACAGATGAACACTGAAGCTTTCTTT
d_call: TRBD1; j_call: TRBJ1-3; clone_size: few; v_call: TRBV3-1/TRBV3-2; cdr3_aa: CASSPLDRGSGNTIYF; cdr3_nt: TGTGCCAGCAGCCCCCTCGACAGGGGATCTGGAAACACCATATATTTT
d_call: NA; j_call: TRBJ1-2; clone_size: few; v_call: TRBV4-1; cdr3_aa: CASSQAGRGDYGYTF; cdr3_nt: TGCGCCAGCAGCCAGGCCGGACGGGGAGACTATGGCTACACCTTC
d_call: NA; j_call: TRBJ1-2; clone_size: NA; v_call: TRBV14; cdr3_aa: CASSQMGANRGYTF; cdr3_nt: TGTGCCAGCAGCCAAATGGGCGCTAATCGGGGCTACACCTTC
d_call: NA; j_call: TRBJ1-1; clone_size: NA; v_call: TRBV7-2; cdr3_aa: CASSLRGQNTEAFF; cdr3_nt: TGTGCCAGCAGCTTAAGGGGACAGAACACTGAAGCTTTCTTT
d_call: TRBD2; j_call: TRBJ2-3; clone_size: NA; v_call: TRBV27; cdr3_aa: CASSLFSGGADTQYF; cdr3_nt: TGTGCCAGCAGTTTATTTAGCGGGGGCGCAGATACGCAGTATTTT
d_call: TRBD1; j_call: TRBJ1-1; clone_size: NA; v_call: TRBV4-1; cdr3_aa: CASSSPRDRGPAAFF; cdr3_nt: TGCGCCAGCAGCTCCCCCAGGGACAGGGGGCCGGCAGCTTTCTTT
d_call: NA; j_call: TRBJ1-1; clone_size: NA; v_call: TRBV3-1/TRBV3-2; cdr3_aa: CASRAGLGNTEAFF; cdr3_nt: TGTGCCAGCAGAGCGGGGTTGGGGAACACTGAAGCTTTCTTT
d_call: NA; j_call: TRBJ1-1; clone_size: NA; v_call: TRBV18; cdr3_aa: CASSPVSSEAFF; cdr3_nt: TGTGCCAGCTCACCAGTAAGCTCCGAAGCTTTCTTT